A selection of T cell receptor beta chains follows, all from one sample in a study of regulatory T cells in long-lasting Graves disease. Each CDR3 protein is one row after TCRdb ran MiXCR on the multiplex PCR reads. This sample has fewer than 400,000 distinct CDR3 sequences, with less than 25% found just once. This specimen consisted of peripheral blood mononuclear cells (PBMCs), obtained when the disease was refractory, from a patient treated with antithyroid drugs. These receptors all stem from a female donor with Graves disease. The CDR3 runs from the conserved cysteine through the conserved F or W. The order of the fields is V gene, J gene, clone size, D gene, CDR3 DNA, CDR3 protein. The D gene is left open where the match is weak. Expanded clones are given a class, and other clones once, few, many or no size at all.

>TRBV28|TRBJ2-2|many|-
TGTGCCAGCAGGTACGGAGGGCCCTTGTACACCGGGGAGCTGTTTTTT
CASRYGGPLYTGELFF
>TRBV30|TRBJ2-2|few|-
TGTGCCTGGAGCCCTCGACTTTCCGGGTCCCTCACCGGGGAGCTGTTTTTT
CAWSPRLSGSLTGELFF
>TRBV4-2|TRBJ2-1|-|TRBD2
TGTGCCAGCAGCCAAGACCCACCGGGGGCGGGAGGGAACTACAATGAGCAGTTCTTC
CASSQDPPGAGGNYNEQFF
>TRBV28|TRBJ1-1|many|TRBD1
TGTGCCAGCGGAGGACAGGGTTGGGGAAGGAACACTGAAGCTTTCTTT
CASGGQGWGRNTEAFF
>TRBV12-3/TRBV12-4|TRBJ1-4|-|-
TGTGCCAGCAGTCCAAGGATAGGGGAAAAACTGTTTTTT
CASSPRIGEKLFF
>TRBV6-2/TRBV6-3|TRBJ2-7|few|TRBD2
TGTGCCAGCAGTTACTCCTTACGTAGCGGGAGGGACTCCTACGAGCAGTACTTC
CASSYSLRSGRDSYEQYF
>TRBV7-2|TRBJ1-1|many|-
TGTGCCAGCAGCCCGTCGGCTTTCTTT
CASSPSAFF
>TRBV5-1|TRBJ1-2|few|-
-
CASSFGPGTPYGYTF
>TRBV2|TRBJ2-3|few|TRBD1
TGTGCCAGCAGCGGACAGGGGGCAACAGATACGCAGTATTTT
CASSGQGATDTQYF
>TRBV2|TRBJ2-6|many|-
TGTGCCAGCAGTTCGGACTGGAGCTCTGGGGCCAACGTCCTGACTTTC
CASSSDWSSGANVLTF
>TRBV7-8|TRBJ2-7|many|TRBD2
TGTGCCAGCAGCTTAGATCTAGGACTAGCGGTTTCCTACGAGCAGTACTTC
CASSLDLGLAVSYEQYF
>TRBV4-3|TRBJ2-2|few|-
TGCGCCAGCAGCCAAGATTGGAGTGCCGGGGAGCTGTTTTTT
CASSQDWSAGELFF
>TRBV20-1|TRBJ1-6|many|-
TGCAGTGCCACCCTTTGGGGGGATTCACCCCTCCACTTT
CSATLWGDSPLHF